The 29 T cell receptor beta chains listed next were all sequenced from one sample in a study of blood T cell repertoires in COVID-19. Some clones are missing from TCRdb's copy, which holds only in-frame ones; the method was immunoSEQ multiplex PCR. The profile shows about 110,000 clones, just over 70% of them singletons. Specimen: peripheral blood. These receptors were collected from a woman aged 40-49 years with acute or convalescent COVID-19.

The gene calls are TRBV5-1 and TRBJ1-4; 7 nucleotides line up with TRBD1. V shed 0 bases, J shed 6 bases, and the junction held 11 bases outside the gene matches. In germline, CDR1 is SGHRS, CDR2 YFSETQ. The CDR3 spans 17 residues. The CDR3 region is CASSLVGGGASYEKLFF. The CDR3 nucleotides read TGCGCCAGCAGCTTGGTTGGAGGGGGCGCGTCTTATGAAAAACTGTTTTTT.

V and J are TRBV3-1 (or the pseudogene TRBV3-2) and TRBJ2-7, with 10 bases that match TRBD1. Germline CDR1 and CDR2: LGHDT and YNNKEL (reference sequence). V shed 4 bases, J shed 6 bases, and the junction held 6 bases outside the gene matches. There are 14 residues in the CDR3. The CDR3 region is CASSPHRQGAEQYF. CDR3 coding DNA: TGTGCCAGCAGCCCTCACCGACAGGGGGCCGAGCAGTACTTC.

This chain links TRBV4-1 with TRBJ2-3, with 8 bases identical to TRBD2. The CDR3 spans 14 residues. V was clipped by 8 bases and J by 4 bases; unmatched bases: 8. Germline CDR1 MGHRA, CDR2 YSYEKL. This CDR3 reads CASSTSDLADTQYF. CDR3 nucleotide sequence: TGCGCCAGCTCGACTAGCGACCTCGCAGATACGCAGTATTTT.

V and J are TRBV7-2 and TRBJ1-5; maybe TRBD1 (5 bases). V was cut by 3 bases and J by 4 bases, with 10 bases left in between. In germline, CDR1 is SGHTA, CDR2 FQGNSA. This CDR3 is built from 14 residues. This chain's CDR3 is CASSLGLGNQPQHF. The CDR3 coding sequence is TGTGCCAGCAGCTTGGGACTCGGGAATCAGCCCCAGCATTTT. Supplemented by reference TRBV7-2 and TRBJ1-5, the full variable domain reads GAGVSQSPSNKVTEKGKDVELRCDPISGHTALYWYRQSLGQGLEFLIYFQGNSAPDKSGLPSDRFSAERTGGSVSTLTIQRTQQEDSAVYLCASSLGLGNQPQHFGDGTRLSIL.

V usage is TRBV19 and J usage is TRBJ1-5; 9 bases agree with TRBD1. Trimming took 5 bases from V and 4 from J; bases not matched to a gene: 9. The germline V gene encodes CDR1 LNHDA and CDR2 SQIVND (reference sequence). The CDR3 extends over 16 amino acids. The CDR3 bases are TGTGCCAGTAGTGGACTACAGGGGGCGAATAATCAGCCCCAGCATTTT. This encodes CASSGLQGANNQPQHF.

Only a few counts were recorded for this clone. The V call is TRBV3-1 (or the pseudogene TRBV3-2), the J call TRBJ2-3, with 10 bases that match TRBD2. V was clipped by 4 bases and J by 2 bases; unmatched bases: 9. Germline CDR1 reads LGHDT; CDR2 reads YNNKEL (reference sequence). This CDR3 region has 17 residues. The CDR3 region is CASSLTRLAGHTDTQYF. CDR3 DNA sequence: TGTGCCAGCAGCCTGACCCGACTAGCGGGTCACACAGATACGCAGTATTTT.

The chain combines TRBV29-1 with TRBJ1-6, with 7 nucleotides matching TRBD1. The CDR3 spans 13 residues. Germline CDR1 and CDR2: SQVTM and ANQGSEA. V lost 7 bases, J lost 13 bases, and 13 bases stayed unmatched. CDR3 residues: CSGKTGNDSPLHF. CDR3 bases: TGCAGCGGAAAGACAGGGAACGACTCGCCCCTCCACTTT.

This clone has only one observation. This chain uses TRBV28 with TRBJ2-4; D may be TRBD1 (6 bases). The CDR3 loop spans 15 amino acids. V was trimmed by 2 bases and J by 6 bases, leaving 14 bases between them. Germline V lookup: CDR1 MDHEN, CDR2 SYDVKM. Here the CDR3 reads CASSLNSGTLNIQYF. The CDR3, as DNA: TGTGCCAGCAGTTTAAATAGTGGGACACTAAACATTCAGTACTTC.

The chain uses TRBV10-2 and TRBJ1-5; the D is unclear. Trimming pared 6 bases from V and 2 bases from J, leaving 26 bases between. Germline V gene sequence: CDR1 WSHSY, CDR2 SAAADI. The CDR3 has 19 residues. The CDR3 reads CASSVRLDGRFRGNQPQHF. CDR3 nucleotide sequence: TGCGCCAGCAGCGTAAGACTCGACGGGAGGTTTCGGGGCAATCAGCCCCAGCATTTT.

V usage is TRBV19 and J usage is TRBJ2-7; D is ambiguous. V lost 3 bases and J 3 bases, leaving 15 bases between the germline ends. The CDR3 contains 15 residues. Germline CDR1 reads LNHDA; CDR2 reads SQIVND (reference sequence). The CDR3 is CASSIAPNGYYEQYF. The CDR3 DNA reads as TGTGCCAGTAGTATCGCCCCCAACGGGTACTACGAGCAGTACTTC.

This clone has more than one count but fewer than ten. The DNA for the CDR3 is TGTGCCACCAGCAGAGACAGGGTAGGGACCGGGGAGCTGTTTTTT. It is translated as CATSRDRVGTGELFF. V and J are TRBV15 and TRBJ2-2, with D possibly TRBD1 on 5 matching bases. The CDR3 length is 15 residues. Trimming removed 0 bases at V and 5 bases at J, with 10 bases between. Looked up from germline, CDR1 is LNHNV and CDR2 is YYDKDF (reference sequence).

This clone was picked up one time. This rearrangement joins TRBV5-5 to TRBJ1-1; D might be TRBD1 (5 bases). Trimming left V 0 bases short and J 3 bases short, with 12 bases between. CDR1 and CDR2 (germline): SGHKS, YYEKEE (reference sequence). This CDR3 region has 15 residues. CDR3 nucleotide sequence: TGTGCCAGCAGCTTGGCCGGGGCGGGGGACACTGAAGCTTTCTTT. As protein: CASSLAGAGDTEAFF.

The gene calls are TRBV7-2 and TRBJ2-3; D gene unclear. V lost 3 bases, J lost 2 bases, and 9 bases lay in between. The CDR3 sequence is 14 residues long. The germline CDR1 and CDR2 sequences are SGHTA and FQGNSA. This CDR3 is CASSLLVATDTQYF. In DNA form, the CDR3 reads TGTGCCAGCAGCTTGCTAGTCGCCACAGATACGCAGTATTTT.

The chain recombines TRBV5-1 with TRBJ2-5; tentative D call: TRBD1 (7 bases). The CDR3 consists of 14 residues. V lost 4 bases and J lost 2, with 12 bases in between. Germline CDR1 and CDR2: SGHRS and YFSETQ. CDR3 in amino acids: CASSRGTEQETQYF. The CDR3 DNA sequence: TGCGCCAGCAGCCGGGGGACAGAACAAGAGACCCAGTACTTC.

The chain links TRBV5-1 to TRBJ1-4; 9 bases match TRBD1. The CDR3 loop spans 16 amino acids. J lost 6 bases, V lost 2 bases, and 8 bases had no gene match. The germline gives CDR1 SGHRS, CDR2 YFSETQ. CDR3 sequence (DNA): TGCGCCAGCAGCTTAACCGGGGGACAGGGATATGAAAAACTGTTTTTT. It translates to CASSLTGGQGYEKLFF.

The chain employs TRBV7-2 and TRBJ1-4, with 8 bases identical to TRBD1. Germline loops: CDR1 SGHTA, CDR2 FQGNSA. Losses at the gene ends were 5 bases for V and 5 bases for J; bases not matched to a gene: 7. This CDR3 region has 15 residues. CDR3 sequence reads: CASSPRQGRNEKLFF. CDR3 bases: TGTGCCAGCAGCCCAAGACAGGGGCGCAATGAAAAACTGTTTTTT.

The CDR3 spells CASSYSQGVSEQYF. The CDR3 coding sequence is TGTGCCAGCAGTTACTCGCAGGGGGTTTCCGAGCAGTACTTC. The chain has TRBV6-5 and TRBJ2-7; TRBD1 matches 7 bases. The CDR3 is 14 residues long. CDR1 is MNHEY, CDR2 SVGAGI, per germline. Germline trimming cut 0 bases from V and 6 bases from J; bases unmatched to any gene: 5.

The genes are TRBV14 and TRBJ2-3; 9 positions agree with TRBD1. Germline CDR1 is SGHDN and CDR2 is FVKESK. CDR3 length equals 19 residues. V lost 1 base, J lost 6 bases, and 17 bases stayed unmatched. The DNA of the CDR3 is TGTGCCAGCAGCCAAGGAAGCGCCTGGACAGGGGCCTCACAGGATACGCAGTATTTT. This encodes CASSQGSAWTGASQDTQYF.

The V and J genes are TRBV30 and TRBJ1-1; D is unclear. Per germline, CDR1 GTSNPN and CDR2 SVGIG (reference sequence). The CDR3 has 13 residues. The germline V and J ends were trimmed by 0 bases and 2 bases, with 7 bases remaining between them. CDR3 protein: CAWSVLLNTEAFF. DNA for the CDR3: TGTGCCTGGAGTGTGCTATTAAACACTGAAGCTTTCTTT. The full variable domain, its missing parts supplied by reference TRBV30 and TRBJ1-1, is SQTIHQWPATLVQPVGSPLSLECTVEGTSNPNLYWYRQAAGRGLQLLFYSVGIGQISSEVPQNLSASRPQDRQFILSSKKLLLSDSGFYLCAWSVLLNTEAFFGQGTRLTVV.

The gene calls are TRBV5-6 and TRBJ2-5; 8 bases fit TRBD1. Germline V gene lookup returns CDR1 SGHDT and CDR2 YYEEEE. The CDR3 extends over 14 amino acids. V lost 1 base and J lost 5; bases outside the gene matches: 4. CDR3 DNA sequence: TGTGCCAGCAGCTTGAGGGCAGGGGGCGAGACCCAGTACTTC. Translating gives CASSLRAGGETQYF.

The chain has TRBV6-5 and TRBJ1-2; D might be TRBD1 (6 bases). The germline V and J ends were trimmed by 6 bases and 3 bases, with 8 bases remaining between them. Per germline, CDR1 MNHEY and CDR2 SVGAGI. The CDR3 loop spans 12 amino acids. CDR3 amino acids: CASSRTDYGYTF. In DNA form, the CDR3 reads TGTGCCAGCAGCCGGACAGACTATGGCTACACCTTC.

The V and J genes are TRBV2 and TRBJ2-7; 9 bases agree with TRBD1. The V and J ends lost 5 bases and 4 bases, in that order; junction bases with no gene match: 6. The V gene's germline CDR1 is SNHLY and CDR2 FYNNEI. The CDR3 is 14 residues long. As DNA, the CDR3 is TGTGCCAGCAGTATTAGGACAGGGGAGTACGAGCAGTACTTC. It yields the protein CASSIRTGEYEQYF.

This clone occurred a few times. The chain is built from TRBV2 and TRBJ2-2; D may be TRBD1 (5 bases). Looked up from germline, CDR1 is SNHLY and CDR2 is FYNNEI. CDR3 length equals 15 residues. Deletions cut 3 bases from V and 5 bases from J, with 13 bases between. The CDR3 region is CASSEDTSWTGELFF. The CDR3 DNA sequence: TGTGCCAGCAGTGAGGACACCAGTTGGACCGGGGAGCTGTTTTTT.

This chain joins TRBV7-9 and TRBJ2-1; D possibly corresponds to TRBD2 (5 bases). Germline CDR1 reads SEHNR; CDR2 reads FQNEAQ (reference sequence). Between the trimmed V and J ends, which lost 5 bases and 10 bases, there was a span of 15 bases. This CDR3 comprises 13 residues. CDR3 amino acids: CASSPGRVGEQFF. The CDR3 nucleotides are TGTGCCAGCAGCCCTGGGCGGGTCGGGGAGCAGTTCTTC.

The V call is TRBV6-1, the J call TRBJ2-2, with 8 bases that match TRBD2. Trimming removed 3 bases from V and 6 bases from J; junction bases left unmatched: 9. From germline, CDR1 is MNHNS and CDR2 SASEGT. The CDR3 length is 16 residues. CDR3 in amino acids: CASSEISGVGSGELFF. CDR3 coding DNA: TGTGCCAGCAGTGAGATTAGCGGGGTGGGGTCCGGGGAGCTGTTTTTT.

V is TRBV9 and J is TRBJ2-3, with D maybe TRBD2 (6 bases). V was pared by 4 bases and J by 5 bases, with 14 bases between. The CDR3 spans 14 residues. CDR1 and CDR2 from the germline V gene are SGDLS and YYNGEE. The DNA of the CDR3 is TGTGCCAGCAGCCCGCCGGGCGGGGAAGATACGCAGTATTTT. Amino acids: CASSPPGGEDTQYF.

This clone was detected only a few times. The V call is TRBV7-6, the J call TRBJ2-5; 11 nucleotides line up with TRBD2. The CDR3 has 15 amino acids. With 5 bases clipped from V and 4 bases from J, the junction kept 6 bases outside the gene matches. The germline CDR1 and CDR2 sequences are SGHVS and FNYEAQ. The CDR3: CASSPSGTSGETQYF. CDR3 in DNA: TGTGCCAGCAGCCCTTCCGGGACTAGCGGAGAGACCCAGTACTTC.

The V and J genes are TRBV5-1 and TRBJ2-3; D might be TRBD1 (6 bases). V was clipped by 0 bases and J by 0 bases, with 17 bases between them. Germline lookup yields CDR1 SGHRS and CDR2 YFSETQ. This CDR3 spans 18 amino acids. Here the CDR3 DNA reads TGCGCCAGCAGCTTGGGGCTCGCGACAGGCTCTAGCACAGATACGCAGTATTTT. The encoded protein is CASSLGLATGSSTDTQYF.

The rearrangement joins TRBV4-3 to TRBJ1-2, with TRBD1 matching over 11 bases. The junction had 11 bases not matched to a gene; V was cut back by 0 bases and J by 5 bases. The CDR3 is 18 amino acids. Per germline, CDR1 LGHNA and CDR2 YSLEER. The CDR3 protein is CASSQDPGQGVRLYGYTF. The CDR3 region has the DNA TGCGCCAGCAGCCAAGATCCGGGACAGGGGGTCCGGCTATATGGCTACACCTTC.